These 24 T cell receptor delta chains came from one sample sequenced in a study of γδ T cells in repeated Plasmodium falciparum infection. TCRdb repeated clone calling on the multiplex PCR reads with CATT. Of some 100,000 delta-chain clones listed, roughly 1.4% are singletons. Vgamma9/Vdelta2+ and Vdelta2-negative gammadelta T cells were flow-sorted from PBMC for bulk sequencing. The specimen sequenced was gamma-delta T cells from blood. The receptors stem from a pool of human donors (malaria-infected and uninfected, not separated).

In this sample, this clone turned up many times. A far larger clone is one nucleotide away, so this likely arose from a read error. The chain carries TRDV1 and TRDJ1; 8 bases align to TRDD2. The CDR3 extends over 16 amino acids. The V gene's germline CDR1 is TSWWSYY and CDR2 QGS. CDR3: CALGKLPTRVGSKLIF. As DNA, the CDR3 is TGTGCTCTTGGGAAACTTCCTACTAGGGTGGGGAGTAAACTCATCTTT.

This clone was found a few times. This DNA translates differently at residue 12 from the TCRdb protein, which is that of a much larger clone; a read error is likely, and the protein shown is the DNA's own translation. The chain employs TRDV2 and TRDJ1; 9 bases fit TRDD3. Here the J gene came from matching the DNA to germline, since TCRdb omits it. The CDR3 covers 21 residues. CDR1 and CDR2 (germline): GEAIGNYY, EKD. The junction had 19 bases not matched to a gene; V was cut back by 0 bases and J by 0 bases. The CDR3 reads CACDTVPVGDKEQEYTDKLIF. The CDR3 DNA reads TGTGCCTGTGACACCGTGCCGGTGGGGGATAAAGAGCAGGAGTACACCGATAAACTCATCTTT.

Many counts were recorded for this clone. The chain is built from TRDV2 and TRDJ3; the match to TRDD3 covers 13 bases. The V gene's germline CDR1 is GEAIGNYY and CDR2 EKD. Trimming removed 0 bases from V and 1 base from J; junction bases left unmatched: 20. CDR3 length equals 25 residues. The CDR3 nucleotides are TGTGCCTGTGACACCGGTGCTCTACCCAGATACTGGGGGATACGAGGGTCCTGGGACACCCGACAGATGTTTTTC. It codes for CACDTGALPRYWGIRGSWDTRQMFF.

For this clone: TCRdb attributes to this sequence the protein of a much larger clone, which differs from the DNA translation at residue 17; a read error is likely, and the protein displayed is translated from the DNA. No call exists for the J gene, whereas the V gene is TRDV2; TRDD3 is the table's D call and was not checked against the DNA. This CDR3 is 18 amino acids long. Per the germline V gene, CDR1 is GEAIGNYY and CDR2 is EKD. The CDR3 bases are TGTGCCTGTGATCCCGTTTCGATGGGGGATACGCGCACCGATAAACTCACCTTT. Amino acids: CACDPVSMGDTRTDKLTF.

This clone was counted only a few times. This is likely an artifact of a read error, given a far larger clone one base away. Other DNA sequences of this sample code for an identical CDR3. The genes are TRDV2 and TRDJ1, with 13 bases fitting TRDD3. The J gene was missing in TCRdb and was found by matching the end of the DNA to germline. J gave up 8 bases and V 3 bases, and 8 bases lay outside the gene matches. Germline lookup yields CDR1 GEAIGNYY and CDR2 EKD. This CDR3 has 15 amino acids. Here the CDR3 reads CACDALLGDTLKLIF. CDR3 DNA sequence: TGTGCCTGTGACGCATTACTGGGGGATACGCTCAAACTCATCTTT.

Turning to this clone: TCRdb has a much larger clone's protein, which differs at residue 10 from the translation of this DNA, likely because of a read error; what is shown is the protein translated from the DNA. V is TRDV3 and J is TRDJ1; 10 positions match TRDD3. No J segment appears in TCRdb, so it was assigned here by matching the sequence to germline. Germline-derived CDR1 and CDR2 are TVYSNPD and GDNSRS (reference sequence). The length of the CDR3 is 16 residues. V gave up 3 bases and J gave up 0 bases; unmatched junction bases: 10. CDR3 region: CAFAGGIRTHTDKLIF. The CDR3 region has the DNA TGTGCCTTCGCTGGGGGGATACGGACACACACCGATAAACTCATCTTT.

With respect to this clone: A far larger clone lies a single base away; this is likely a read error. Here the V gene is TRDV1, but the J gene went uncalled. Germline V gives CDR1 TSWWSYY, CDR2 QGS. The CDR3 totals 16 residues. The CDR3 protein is CALGGRSAFHTDKLIF. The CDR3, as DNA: TGTGCTCTTGGGGGCCGCTCCGCTTTCCACACCGATAAACTTATCTTT.

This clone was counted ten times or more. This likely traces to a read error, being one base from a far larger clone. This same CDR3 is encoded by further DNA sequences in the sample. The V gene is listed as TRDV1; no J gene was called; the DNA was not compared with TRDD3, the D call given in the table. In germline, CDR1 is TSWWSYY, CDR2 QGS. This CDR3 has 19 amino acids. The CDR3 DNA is TGTGCTCTTGTGCTCTTCCCCCTCGCGGGGGGAGCGACCACCGATAAGCTCATCTTT. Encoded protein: CALVLFPLAGGATTDKLIF.

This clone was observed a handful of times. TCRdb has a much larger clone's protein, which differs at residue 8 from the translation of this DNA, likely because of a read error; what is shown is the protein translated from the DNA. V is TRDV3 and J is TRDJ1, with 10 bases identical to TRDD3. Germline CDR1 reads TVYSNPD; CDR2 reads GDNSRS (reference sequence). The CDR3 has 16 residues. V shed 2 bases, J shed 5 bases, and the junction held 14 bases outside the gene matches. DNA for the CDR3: TGTGCCTTTTCAACTACGGTTACTGGGGGATCAGATAAACTCATCTTT. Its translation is CAFSTTVTGGSDKLIF.

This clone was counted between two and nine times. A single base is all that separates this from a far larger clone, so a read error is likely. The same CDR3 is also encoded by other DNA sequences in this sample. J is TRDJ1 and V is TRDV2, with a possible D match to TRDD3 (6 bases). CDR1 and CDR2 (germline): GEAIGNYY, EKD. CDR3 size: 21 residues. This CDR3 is CACDTGIYALGTQRYTDKLIF. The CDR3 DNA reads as TGTGCCTGTGACACCGGAATCTACGCGCTGGGGACTCAGAGGTACACTGATAAACTCATCTTT.

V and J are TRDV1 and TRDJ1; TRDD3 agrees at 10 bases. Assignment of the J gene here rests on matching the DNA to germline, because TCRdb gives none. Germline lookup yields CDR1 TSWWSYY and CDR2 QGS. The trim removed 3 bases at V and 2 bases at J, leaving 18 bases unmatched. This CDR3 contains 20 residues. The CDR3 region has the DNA TGTGCTCTTGGGGACCAGGGGCGAACTGGGGGATTGGGGGGTACCGATAAACTCATCTTT. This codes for CALGDQGRTGGLGGTDKLIF.

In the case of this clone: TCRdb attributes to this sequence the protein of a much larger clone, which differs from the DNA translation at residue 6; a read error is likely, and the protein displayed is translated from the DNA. CDR3 protein: CALPQVRPRSLGYTDKLIF. Written as DNA, the CDR3 is TGTGCTCTTCCTCAAGTTCGGCCTCGTAGTCTGGGATACACCGATAAACTCATCTTT. The rearrangement uses TRDV1 and TRDJ1; a weak D match, TRDD3 (5 bases). The J gene, absent from TCRdb, was called here by matching the DNA to germline. CDR1 and CDR2 from the germline V gene are TSWWSYY and QGS. This CDR3 comprises 19 residues. The V gene lost 8 bases and the J gene lost 0 bases, with 28 bases spanning the gap.

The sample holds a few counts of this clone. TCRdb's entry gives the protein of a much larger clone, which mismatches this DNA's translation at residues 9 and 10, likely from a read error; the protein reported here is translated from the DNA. The CDR3 nucleotides read TGTGCCTGTAGCTCAGATACCCGGCGTGCAGAACTCATCTTT. Translation: CACSSDTRRAELIF. The chain uses TRDV2 and TRDJ1, with D perhaps TRDD3 (5 bases). This CDR3 has 14 amino acids. V was trimmed by 6 bases and J by 9 bases, leaving 22 bases between them. Germline CDR1 GEAIGNYY, CDR2 EKD.

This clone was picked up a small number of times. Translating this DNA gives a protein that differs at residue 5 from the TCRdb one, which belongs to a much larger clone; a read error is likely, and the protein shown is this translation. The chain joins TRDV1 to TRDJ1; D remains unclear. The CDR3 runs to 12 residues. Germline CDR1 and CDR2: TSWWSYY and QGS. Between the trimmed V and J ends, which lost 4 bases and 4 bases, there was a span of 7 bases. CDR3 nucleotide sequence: TGTGCTCTTGGGGGACAGTACGATAAACTCATCTTT. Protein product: CALGGQYDKLIF.

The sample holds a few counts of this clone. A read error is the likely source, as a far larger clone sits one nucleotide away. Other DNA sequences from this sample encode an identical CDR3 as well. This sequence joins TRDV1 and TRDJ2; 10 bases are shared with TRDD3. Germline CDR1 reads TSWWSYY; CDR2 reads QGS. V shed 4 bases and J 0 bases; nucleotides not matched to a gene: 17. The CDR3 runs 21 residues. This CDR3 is CALGVSSYWGIQTSLTAQLFF. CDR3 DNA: TGTGCTCTTGGGGTTTCCTCGTACTGGGGGATTCAAACTTCTTTGACAGCACAACTCTTCTTT.

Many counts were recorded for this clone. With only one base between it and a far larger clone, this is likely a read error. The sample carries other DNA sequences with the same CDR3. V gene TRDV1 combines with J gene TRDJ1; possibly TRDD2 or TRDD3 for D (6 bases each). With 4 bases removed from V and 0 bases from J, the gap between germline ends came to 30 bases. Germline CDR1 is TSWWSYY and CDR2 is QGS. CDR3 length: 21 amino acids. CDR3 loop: CALGGHRGPTPWGEYTDKLIF. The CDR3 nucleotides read TGTGCTCTTGGGGGGCACAGGGGTCCTACGCCCTGGGGAGAGTACACCGATAAACTCATCTTT.

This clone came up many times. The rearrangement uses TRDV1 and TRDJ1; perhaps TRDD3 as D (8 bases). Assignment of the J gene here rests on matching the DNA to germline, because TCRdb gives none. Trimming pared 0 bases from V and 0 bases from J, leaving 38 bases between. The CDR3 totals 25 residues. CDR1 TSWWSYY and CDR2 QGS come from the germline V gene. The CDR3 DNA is TGTGCTCTTGGGGAACTTGGTTCCTACTTCTCATTGACTGGGGGTTTCCCATCGTACACCGATAAACTCATCTTT. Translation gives CALGELGSYFSLTGGFPSYTDKLIF.

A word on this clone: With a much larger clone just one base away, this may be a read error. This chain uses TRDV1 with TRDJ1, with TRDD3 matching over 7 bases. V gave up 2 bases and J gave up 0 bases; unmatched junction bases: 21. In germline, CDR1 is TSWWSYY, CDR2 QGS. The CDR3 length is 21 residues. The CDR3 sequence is CALGEAPFLGVHQTHTDKLIF. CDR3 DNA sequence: TGTGCTCTTGGGGAAGCGCCCTTTCTGGGGGTCCACCAAACTCACACCGATAAACTCATCTTT.

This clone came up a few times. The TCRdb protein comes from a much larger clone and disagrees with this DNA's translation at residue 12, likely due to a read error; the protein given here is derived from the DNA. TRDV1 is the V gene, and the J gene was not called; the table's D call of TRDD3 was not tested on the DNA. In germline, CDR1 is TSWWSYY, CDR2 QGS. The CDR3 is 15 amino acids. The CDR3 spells CALGEGLPGDTWLIF. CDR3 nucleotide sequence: TGTGCTCTTGGGGAAGGCCTTCCGGGGGATACTTGGCTCATCTTT.

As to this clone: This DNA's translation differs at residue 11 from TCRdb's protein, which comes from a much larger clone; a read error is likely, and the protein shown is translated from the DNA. The CDR3 sequence: CALQYWGISYADKLIF. The CDR3, as DNA: TGTGCCTTACAGTACTGGGGGATATCGTACGCCGATAAACTCATCTTT. This chain uses TRDV3 with TRDJ1; 11 bases line up with TRDD3. The V segment lost 3 bases and the J segment 3 bases; nucleotides outside the gene matches: 12. This CDR3 has 16 residues. CDR1 and CDR2 (germline): TVYSNPD, GDNSRS (reference sequence).

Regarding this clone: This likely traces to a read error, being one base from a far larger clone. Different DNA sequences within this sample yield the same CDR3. The CDR3 loop is CALASEGDRRYTDKLIF. Here the CDR3 DNA reads TGCGCTCTTGCCTCCGAAGGGGACCGACGATACACTGATAAACTCATCTTT. The genes are TRDV1 and TRDJ1; weak D call: TRDD3 (5 bases). TCRdb offers no J gene call, so here the DNA was matched to germline to obtain one. Germline V gene data show CDR1 as TSWWSYY and CDR2 as QGS. The CDR3 runs 17 residues.

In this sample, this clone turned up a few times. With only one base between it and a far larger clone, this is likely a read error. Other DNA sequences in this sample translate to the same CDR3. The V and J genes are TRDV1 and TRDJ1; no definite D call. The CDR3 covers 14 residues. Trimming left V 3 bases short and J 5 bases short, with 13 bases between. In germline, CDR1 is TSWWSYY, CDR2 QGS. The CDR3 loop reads CALGERAVRDKLIF. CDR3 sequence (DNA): TGTGCTCTTGGGGAGCGGGCGGTGAGGGATAAACTCATCTTT.

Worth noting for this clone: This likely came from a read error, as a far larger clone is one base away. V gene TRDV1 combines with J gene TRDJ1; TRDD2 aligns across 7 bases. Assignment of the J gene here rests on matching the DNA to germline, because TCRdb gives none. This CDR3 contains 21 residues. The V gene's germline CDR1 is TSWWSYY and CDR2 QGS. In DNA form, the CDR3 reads TGTGCTCTCGGGGAACTTCAGCTTCCTATACTTGTACTCCGCCGGACCGATAAACTCATCTTT. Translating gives CALGELQLPILVLRRTDKLIF.

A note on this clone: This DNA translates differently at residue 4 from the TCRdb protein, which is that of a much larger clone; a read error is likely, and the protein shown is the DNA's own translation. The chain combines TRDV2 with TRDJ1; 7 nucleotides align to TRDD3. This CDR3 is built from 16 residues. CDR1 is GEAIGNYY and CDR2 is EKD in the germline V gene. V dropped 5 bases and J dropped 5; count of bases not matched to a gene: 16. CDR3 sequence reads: CACGPGARWGRDKLIF. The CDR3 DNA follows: TGTGCCTGTGGACCTGGGGCCAGATGGGGGAGAGATAAACTCATCTTT.